These 5 T cell receptor beta chains came from one sample sequenced in a study of PD-1 blockade in classical Hodgkin lymphoma (dated by TCRdb to about 2020). Library preparation was by the immunoSEQ multiplex PCR assay. TCRdb holds this immuneACCESS table with in-frame rearrangements only. Some clones are missing; in checked studies, unresolved V genes explain under half, and the rest has no known cause. The sample table shows 30,000 to 45,000 clones, and 87% are seen once. Approximately 8.8% of the sample comes from the top ten. This sample's time point label indicates: cycle 1 day 1 (C1D1), immediately before nivolumab initiation. Every trial patient had relapsed after autologous stem cell transplantation, and cohorts A, B and C differed in prior brentuximab vedotin exposure. The input for sequencing was peripheral blood mononuclear cells (PBMCs), taken at baseline. Receptors originate from a human donor with classical Hodgkin lymphoma.

V usage is TRBV19 and J usage is TRBJ1-2; TRBD1 matches 9 bases. The CDR3 spans 15 residues. V was clipped by 5 bases and J by 6 bases; unmatched bases: 10. The V gene's germline CDR1 is LNHDA and CDR2 SQIVND (reference sequence). The DNA of the CDR3 is TGTGCCAGTAGTCCCAACAGGGGGCTAGGTGATGGCTACACCTTC. Translated: CASSPNRGLGDGYTF.

This clone was counted only a few times. This chain connects TRBV7-9 to TRBJ1-1; D perhaps matches TRBD1 (6 bases). Germline values: CDR1 SEHNR, CDR2 FQNEAQ (reference sequence). V lost 6 bases, J lost 3 bases, and 11 bases lay in between. The length of the CDR3 is 13 residues. The CDR3 protein is CASRYNRDTEAFF. The CDR3 region has the DNA TGTGCCAGCAGGTATAACAGGGACACTGAAGCTTTCTTT. The variable domain in full, with the rest retrieved from reference TRBV7-9 and TRBJ1-1, is DTGVSQNPRHKITKRGQNVTFRCDPISEHNRLYWYRQTLGQGPEFLTYFQNEAQLEKSRLLSDRFSAERPKGSFSTLEIQRTEQGDSAMYLCASRYNRDTEAFFGQGTRLTVV.

This clone was recorded once. The rearrangement joins TRBV18 to TRBJ2-2; no definite D call. CDR1 and CDR2 from the germline V gene are KGHSH and LQKENI. The CDR3 length is 15 residues. V was clipped by 8 bases and J by 4 bases, with 17 bases between them. CDR3 in DNA: TGTGCCAGCCCCAACGGGCAGCGCAGCACCGGGGAGCTGTTTTTT. It translates to CASPNGQRSTGELFF.

The sample holds one count of this clone. V usage is TRBV11-2 and J usage is TRBJ2-2; D is unresolved. The CDR3 runs to 13 residues. In germline, CDR1 is SGHAT, CDR2 FQNNGV. The V end was cut by 5 bases, the J end by 7 bases, with 11 bases between. The DNA of the CDR3 is TGTGCCAGCAGCCCCAATATGGTCGGGGAGCTGTTTTTT. Its protein product is CASSPNMVGELFF.

J is TRBJ1-2 and V is TRBV28, with 9 positions matching TRBD1. This CDR3 comprises 15 residues. CDR1 is MDHEN, CDR2 SYDVKM, per germline. V lost 2 bases to trimming and J lost 4 bases; unmatched junction nucleotides: 5. CDR3 DNA sequence: TGTGCCAGCAGTTTAACCGGACAGGGGAGCTATGGCTACACCTTC. This translates into CASSLTGQGSYGYTF.